This T cell receptor beta chain was identified in a study of T cells expressing NK-cell markers (dated by TCRdb to the early 2020s). Study-wide context: In sorted CD3+CD56+NKG2C+, CD3+CD56+NKG2C- and CD3+CD56-NKG2C+ T-cell subsets from eight or nine donors, TCR beta-chain repertoires were profiled. All eight donors whose samples were sequenced were randomly selected healthy volunteers, three of them men and five women. Among the eight sequenced donors, seven were HCMV-seropositive and one was HCMV-seronegative. The libraries were sequenced on Illumina HiSeq 2000/2500, MiSeq or NextSeq, producing 2 x 150 bp reads. Overall study outcomes, separate from this receptor: In several donors, the dominant CD3+CD56+NKG2C+ clonotypes were found to rank among the top 10 CD8+ clonotypes and to make up about 1.0-7.5% of CD8+ T cells. Those dominant clonotypes were again the most abundant among CD3+CD56-NKG2C+ cells in a handful of donors, at 28.3-60.1%. Whether the expanded NKG2C-expressing T cell clones were specific for HCMV antigens was left unclear.

HCMV-specific IgG was detected in serum with a commercial ELISA kit to determine HCMV serostatus. Peripheral blood mononuclear cells were isolated from blood by Ficoll density gradient centrifugation. Regarding this clonotype: Its antigen is currently not known.

The germline V gene (reference sequence) specifies LGHDT as CDR1 and YNNKEL as CDR2. The CDR3 holds 15 amino acids from the cysteine to the phenylalanine. Only the protein is on record. Reads for this sample came from an Illumina HiSeq 2000. TCR beta cDNA libraries were prepared using 5'RACE template switching, which introduced a universal primer site and unique molecular identifiers. Priming for cDNA synthesis came from the TCR beta constant segment, and two successive PCR amplification steps followed. Per the original workflow: MIGEC was used to demultiplex reads and group reads by UMI, and MiTCR was used to assemble and quantify clonotypes. To remove erroneous sequences, TCR cDNA sequences were retained only when supported by two or more reads. The tcR package was used for downstream repertoire analysis, with clonotypes matched between fractions based on CDR3 nucleotide sequence plus V segment. Antigen specificity was annotated against VDJdb with VDJmatch, allowing one amino acid substitution in CDR3. Once TCRdb had reprocessed the reads, it stored one entry per CDR3 protein sequence and supplied no DNA. The V and J calls were not made by the authors but by TCRdb's processing. This sample's table carries 200,000 to 300,000 distinct CDR3 sequences. Roughly 4.2% of the sample is taken by the ten largest.

The rearrangement joined TRBV3-1 to TRBJ2-6. The sample was blood T cells: a sorted CD56 or NKG2C T cell subset, CD4+ or CD8+ T cells, or bulk PBMC T cells (not recorded which). The origin of this receptor is a woman between 18 and 70 years old in good health. The CDR3 in this case is CASSYGGSGANVLTF. The full variable domain, with segments outside the CDR3 supplied by the reference TRBV3-1 and TRBJ2-6 proteins, appears as DTAVSQTPKYLVTQMGNDKSIKCEQNLGHDTMYWYKQDSKKFLKIMFSYNNKELIINETVPNRFSPKSPDKAHLNLHINSLELGDSAVYFCASSYGGSGANVLTFGAGSRLTVL.